This record concerns one T cell receptor beta chain sequence. The sort gate was single viable CD3+CD4+CD8-CD45RO+ cells for memory CD4+ T cells. The data were taken from a study of memory CD4+ T cells and cytomegalovirus serostatus. CDR3 length equals 13 residues. V was clipped by 5 bases and J by 6 bases, with 13 bases between them. Germline CDR1 is MNHNY and CDR2 is SVGAGI (reference sequence). Sequencing was performed with immunoSEQ multiplex PCR; in TCRdb, only in-frame clones are kept and a portion is missing. The repertoire holds some 27,000 clones, with 60% to 80% as singletons. The sequence came from an adult in good health and CMV-seronegative. The sequenced sample consisted of memory CD4+ T cells from blood. This chain connects TRBV6-6 to TRBJ1-1; TRBD1 might be the D (6 bases). The CDR3: CASSQQGNAEAFF. DNA of the CDR3: TGTGCCAGCAGTCAACAGGGAAATGCTGAAGCTTTCTTT.